What follows are 28 T cell receptor beta chains derived from one specimen sequenced in a study of blood T cell repertoires in COVID-19. The data were produced by immunoSEQ multiplex PCR, yet TCRdb's version contains in-frame clones alone and is incomplete. Of 200,000 to 250,000 clones in the sample, around nine tenths were seen once. Sequenced sample: peripheral blood. The receptors originated from a man aged 18-30 years with active or convalescent COVID-19.

This chain links TRBV7-9 with TRBJ2-3; 9 bases are shared with TRBD2. V was clipped by 5 bases and J by 1 base; unmatched bases: 10. CDR3 length: 17 amino acids. Germline V gives CDR1 SEHNR, CDR2 FQNEAQ (reference sequence). The CDR3 nucleotides are TGTGCCAGCAGCCTACTTAGCGGGAGACAAGGCACAGATACGCAGTATTTT. Residues: CASSLLSGRQGTDTQYF.

This chain joins TRBV27 and TRBJ2-1; D gene ambiguous. Germline CDR1 and CDR2: MNHEY and SMNVEV (reference sequence). There are 14 residues in the CDR3. V lost 5 bases, J lost 0 bases, and 8 bases lay in between. This chain's CDR3 is CASSPGNSYNEQFF. CDR3 sequence (DNA): TGTGCCAGCAGTCCGGGTAACTCCTACAATGAGCAGTTCTTC.

This chain connects TRBV3-1 (or the pseudogene TRBV3-2) to TRBJ1-5; tentatively, D is TRBD1 (6 bases). The CDR3 extends over 17 amino acids. Germline V gene lookup returns CDR1 LGHDT and CDR2 YNNKEL (reference sequence). Trimming left V 4 bases short and J 4 bases short, with 20 bases between. The CDR3 sequence: CASSPPGAGAGNQPQHF. The CDR3 DNA is TGTGCCAGCAGCCCTCCTGGGGCAGGGGCTGGTAATCAGCCCCAGCATTTT.

This clone was detected only once. The chain is built from TRBV9 and TRBJ2-5; the match to TRBD2 covers 7 bases. V shed 0 bases and J 4 bases; nucleotides not matched to a gene: 9. Germline lookup yields CDR1 SGDLS and CDR2 YYNGEE. The CDR3 spans 16 residues. CDR3: CASSVDASGYGETQYF. CDR3 sequence (DNA): TGTGCCAGCAGCGTAGACGCTAGCGGATATGGAGAGACCCAGTACTTC.

CDR3 in DNA: TGTGCCAGCAGCTCGGGACTAGCGGAAGGTGAGCAGTTCTTC. Encoded protein: CASSSGLAEGEQFF. V is TRBV5-4 and J is TRBJ2-1, with 11 bases aligning to TRBD2. The germline V gene has CDR1 SGHNT and CDR2 YYREEE (reference sequence). The CDR3 length is 14 residues. The J segment lost 9 bases and the V segment lost 3 bases, leaving 5 bases of the junction unmatched.

V usage is TRBV9 and J usage is TRBJ2-3; 16 nucleotides match TRBD2. Germline CDR1 and CDR2: SGDLS and YYNGEE. The CDR3 runs 19 residues. Germline trimming cut 5 bases from V and 2 bases from J; bases unmatched to any gene: 11. CDR3 DNA: TGTGCCAGCAGTTGGGGTACTGGGACTAGCGGGAGGGCCACAGATACGCAGTATTTT. Its translation is CASSWGTGTSGRATDTQYF.

The chain carries TRBV6-2 or TRBV6-3 and TRBJ2-1; possibly TRBD2 for D (6 bases). CDR1 and CDR2 (germline): MNHEY, SVGEGT. The CDR3 totals 21 residues. The ends were cut back, 2 bases at V and 5 bases at J, with 31 bases in the middle. The CDR3 loop reads CASSYLGIVGGRVPDHNEQFF. CDR3 nucleotides: TGTGCCAGCAGTTACCTAGGCATCGTCGGAGGGCGGGTCCCCGATCACAATGAGCAGTTCTTC.

The genes are TRBV14 and TRBJ2-7, with 9 bases aligning to TRBD2. CDR1 is SGHDN and CDR2 is FVKESK in the germline V gene. The CDR3 contains 16 residues. Trimming at V came to 4 bases and at J to 1 base, leaving 8 bases not matched to a gene. CDR3 residues: CASSRGGLAGSYEQYF. For the CDR3, the DNA is TGTGCCAGCAGCCGGGGGGGGCTAGCGGGATCCTACGAGCAGTACTTC.

This chain connects TRBV24-1 to TRBJ1-5; D remains unclear. Germline V gene sequence: CDR1 KGHDR, CDR2 SFDVKD. The CDR3 is 14 residues long. Deletions cut 9 bases from V and 2 bases from J, with 13 bases between. The CDR3 protein is CATSPRAGNQPQHF. DNA for the CDR3: TGTGCCACCTCCCCGAGGGCCGGCAATCAGCCCCAGCATTTT.

This clone appeared once. The chain joins TRBV2 to TRBJ2-2, with 13 bases lining up with TRBD2. Germline CDR1 SNHLY, CDR2 FYNNEI. The CDR3 extends over 15 amino acids. V lost 10 bases and J lost 0; bases outside the gene matches: 2. CDR3: CATGTSGANTGELFF. The CDR3 nucleotides read TGTGCCACTGGGACTAGCGGGGCGAACACCGGGGAGCTGTTTTTT.

The CDR3 loop reads CASSDYGIVNEKLFF. The CDR3 DNA is TGTGCCAGCAGTGACTACGGGATCGTTAATGAAAAACTGTTTTTT. V usage is TRBV2 and J usage is TRBJ1-4; D not resolved. Per germline, CDR1 SNHLY and CDR2 FYNNEI. Trimming took 3 bases from V and 4 from J, leaving 12 bases between them. The CDR3 has 15 amino acids.

V is TRBV19 and J is TRBJ2-1, with TRBD2 identical over 8 bases. Trimming removed 3 bases from V and 2 bases from J; junction bases left unmatched: 12. This CDR3 spans 18 amino acids. Germline CDR1 is LNHDA and CDR2 is SQIVND (reference sequence). The CDR3 here is CASSITLPKRGTYNEQFF. For the CDR3, the DNA is TGTGCCAGTAGTATTACCCTCCCTAAGCGGGGGACCTACAATGAGCAGTTCTTC.

V is TRBV10-3 and J is TRBJ2-1; D may be TRBD2 (5 bases). The V gene lost 2 bases and the J gene lost 6 bases, with 11 bases spanning the gap. The CDR3 has 14 amino acids. Germline loops: CDR1 ENHRY, CDR2 SYGVKD. This chain's CDR3 is CAISETSGLNEQFF. The CDR3 bases are TGTGCCATCAGTGAGACTAGTGGCCTCAATGAGCAGTTCTTC.

The chain couples TRBV9 to TRBJ1-4; a weak D match, TRBD1 (6 bases). The CDR3 sequence is 16 residues long. Trimming removed 3 bases from V and 0 bases from J, with 12 bases in between. CDR1 and CDR2 from the germline V gene are SGDLS and YYNGEE. The CDR3 DNA reads TGTGCCAGCAGCGGGTTGACAGGCTCAACTAATGAAAAACTGTTTTTT. Protein sequence: CASSGLTGSTNEKLFF.

The V and J genes are TRBV11-1 and TRBJ2-7; possibly TRBD1 for D (6 bases). Germline assignment: CDR1 SGHAT and CDR2 FQDESV (reference sequence). CDR3 length equals 13 residues. V dropped 5 bases and J dropped 5 bases, with 13 bases sitting between them. The CDR3 DNA sequence: TGTGCCAGCAGCCCAGGGGTCCACAACGAGCAGTACTTC. Amino acid sequence: CASSPGVHNEQYF. The variable domain in full, with the rest retrieved from reference TRBV11-1 and TRBJ2-7, is EAEVAQSPRYKITEKSQAVAFWCDPISGHATLYWYRQILGQGPELLVQFQDESVVDDSQLPKDRFSAERLKGVDSTLKIQPAELGDSAMYLCASSPGVHNEQYFGPGTRLTVT.

V is TRBV28 and J is TRBJ1-1; D is unclear. The germline V gene has CDR1 MDHEN and CDR2 SYDVKM. Trimming left V 8 bases short and J 2 bases short, with 6 bases between. CDR3 length: 11 amino acids. The CDR3 loop reads CASERNTEAFF. The CDR3, as DNA: TGTGCCAGCGAGAGAAACACTGAAGCTTTCTTT.

This clone was recorded a few times. The gene calls are TRBV19 and TRBJ1-5; D call uncertain. This CDR3 contains 15 residues. Germline V gene data show CDR1 as LNHDA and CDR2 as SQIVND (reference sequence). V gave up 3 bases and J gave up 0 bases, with 9 bases separating them. CDR3 sequence reads: CASSIYRNSNQPQHF. The CDR3 DNA sequence: TGTGCCAGTAGTATCTACAGAAATAGCAATCAGCCCCAGCATTTT.

This clone was counted once. The chain is built from TRBV3-1 (or the pseudogene TRBV3-2) and TRBJ2-3, with D unclear. The CDR3 has 12 amino acids. The V end lost 1 base, the J end lost 9 bases, and 8 bases lay between the germline ends. Looked up from germline, CDR1 is LGHDT and CDR2 is YNNKEL (reference sequence). The CDR3 loop reads CASSQGPLTQYF. CDR3 coding DNA: TGTGCCAGCAGCCAAGGGCCCTTGACGCAGTATTTT.

V and J are TRBV19 and TRBJ1-3; a possible D gene is TRBD1 (6 bases). V was shortened by 5 bases and J by 4 bases, with 15 bases between the two germline ends. Per germline, CDR1 LNHDA and CDR2 SQIVND (reference sequence). This CDR3 has 15 amino acids. The CDR3 here is CASSRLTGSGNTIYF. CDR3 bases: TGTGCCAGTAGTCGACTTACAGGGTCCGGAAACACCATATATTTT.

The V and J genes are TRBV27 and TRBJ2-1; D not resolved. This CDR3 is 12 amino acids long. V gave up 5 bases and J gave up 10 bases, with 12 bases separating them. Germline CDR1 is MNHEY and CDR2 is SMNVEV (reference sequence). In DNA, the CDR3 is TGTGCCAGCAGTGACCCGACTTTAGAGCAGTTCTTC. It translates to CASSDPTLEQFF.

The gene calls are TRBV18 and TRBJ1-5, with a possible D match to TRBD1 (6 bases). This CDR3 comprises 13 residues. V dropped 6 bases and J dropped 3 bases, with 9 bases sitting between them. The V gene's germline CDR1 is KGHSH and CDR2 LQKENI. CDR3 bases: TGTGCCAGCTCCGGGGGGCACAATCAGCCCCAGCATTTT. It encodes CASSGGHNQPQHF.

The chain carries TRBV19 and TRBJ1-2, with D possibly matching TRBD1 (5 bases). The CDR3 totals 14 residues. CDR1 is LNHDA and CDR2 is SQIVND in the germline V gene (reference sequence). Trimming took off 7 bases at V and 1 base at J, with 13 bases between the two ends. The CDR3 region is CASNRQSLNYGYTF. The DNA of the CDR3 is TGTGCCAGTAACCGACAGAGTCTTAACTATGGCTACACCTTC.

V usage is TRBV24-1 and J usage is TRBJ2-1; D possibly corresponds to TRBD1 (6 bases). In germline, CDR1 is KGHDR, CDR2 SFDVKD. V was cut by 9 bases and J by 9 bases, with 17 bases left in between. The CDR3 length is 13 residues. DNA for the CDR3: TGTGCCACCGGAGCATCACAGGGTACTGAGCAGTTCTTC. Its protein is CATGASQGTEQFF.

This chain joins TRBV6-5 and TRBJ2-4; 7 bases fit TRBD2. Per the germline V gene, CDR1 is MNHEY and CDR2 is SVGAGI. Unmatched junction bases numbered 7, after V lost 6 bases and J lost 11 bases. The CDR3 consists of 12 residues. The DNA of the CDR3 is TGTGCCAGCAGAAGGACGGGAGGTGTTCAGTACTTC. This sequence encodes CASRRTGGVQYF.

The rearrangement links TRBV10-2 to TRBJ2-1; D is possibly TRBD2 (5 bases). Germline V gene data show CDR1 as WSHSY and CDR2 as SAAADI. The CDR3 runs 12 residues. V lost 6 bases and J lost 5, with 8 bases in between. CDR3 in DNA: TGCGCCAGCAGGGGAGAGGACAATGAGCAGTTCTTC. Translating it yields CASRGEDNEQFF.

J is TRBJ1-2 and V is TRBV14; D not resolved. Looked up from germline, CDR1 is SGHDN and CDR2 is FVKESK. Trimming removed 6 bases at V and 4 bases at J, with 12 bases between. CDR3 length equals 13 residues. The CDR3 sequence: CASSSGVLYGYTF. Written as DNA, the CDR3 is TGTGCCAGCAGTTCCGGAGTCCTCTATGGCTACACCTTC.

The chain uses TRBV5-1 and TRBJ2-7, with TRBD1 matching over 8 bases. The CDR3 is 14 amino acids. The germline V gene has CDR1 SGHRS and CDR2 YFSETQ. Unmatched junction bases numbered 5, after V lost 0 bases and J lost 6 bases. The CDR3, as DNA: TGCGCCAGCAGCTTGGTAGGACAGGGAAGCGAGCAGTACTTC. It codes for CASSLVGQGSEQYF.

This clone was seen once. V is TRBV15 and J is TRBJ2-1; D is perhaps TRBD2 (6 bases). The CDR3 loop spans 12 amino acids. Trimming took 3 bases from V and 10 from J, leaving 10 bases between them. Germline V gene sequence: CDR1 LNHNV, CDR2 YYDKDF (reference sequence). CDR3 sequence (DNA): TGTGCCACCAGCAGGATGGCGGGAGAGCAGTTCTTC. Amino acids: CATSRMAGEQFF.